This T cell receptor (beta chain) was recovered during a study of control samples from healthy donors and cancer patients. The assay was immunoSEQ multiplex PCR, and TCRdb's table has in-frame clones only and misses some. The sample includes around 90,000 clones, 85% to 90% of them seen just once. This CDR3 spans 18 amino acids. Trimming removed 0 bases from V and 0 bases from J; junction bases left unmatched: 12. Germline assignment: CDR1 SGHTS and CDR2 YDEGEE. A single count supports this clone. The gene calls are TRBV5-8 and TRBJ2-7; TRBD1 matches 7 bases. Material for sequencing was blood. The TCR was taken from a woman between 40 and 50 years old in good health. The CDR3 reads CASSLDQDLQGFSYEQYF. Written as DNA, the CDR3 is TGTGCCAGCAGCTTGGACCAGGATTTACAGGGGTTCTCCTACGAGCAGTACTTC.